The 32 T cell receptor beta chains below all came from one sample that was sequenced in a study of Tregs in tolerant kidney transplant recipients. Measured with immunoSEQ multiplex PCR; TCRdb has only the in-frame clones, and not every one. The data show over 50,000 clones, approximately 85% seen once. Sequencing was performed on Tregs from blood, taken before the transplant. All receptors derive from a human donor who received a combined kidney and bone marrow transplant.

In its sample, this clone was seen once. The chain couples TRBV28 to TRBJ2-5; D perhaps matches TRBD2 (5 bases). The germline gives CDR1 MDHEN, CDR2 SYDVKM. V lost 7 bases to trimming and J lost 7 bases, with 13 bases between them. CDR3 size: 12 residues. The chain's CDR3 is CASTPAAGTQYF. CDR3 bases: TGTGCCAGCACCCCGGCGGCGGGGACCCAGTACTTC.

This clone was counted between two and nine times. This chain uses TRBV11-3 with TRBJ2-1; TRBD2 agrees at 9 bases. This CDR3 spans 15 amino acids. Trimming took 4 bases from V and 11 from J; bases not matched to a gene: 12. Germline CDR1 is SGHNT and CDR2 is YENEEA. The CDR3 DNA reads TGTGCCAGCAGCTCTAGAGCGGCGGGGGGGGGAAAGCAGTTCTTC. Residues: CASSSRAAGGGKQFF.

This clone turned up a few times. This chain uses TRBV28 with TRBJ2-7; 12 nucleotides align to TRBD2. The CDR3 is 17 amino acids. Losses at the gene ends were 4 bases for V and 0 bases for J; bases not matched to a gene: 7. CDR1 is MDHEN and CDR2 is SYDVKM in the germline V gene. CDR3: CASSYILAGGNSYEQYF. The CDR3 DNA reads TGTGCCAGCAGTTATATTCTAGCGGGAGGGAACTCCTACGAGCAGTACTTC. Full variable domain (remainder filled in from reference TRBV28 and TRBJ2-7): DVKVTQSSRYLVKRTGEKVFLECVQDMDHENMFWYRQDPGLGLRLIYFSYDVKMKEKGDIPEGYSVSREKKERFSLILESASTNQTSMYLCASSYILAGGNSYEQYFGPGTRLTVT.

V gene TRBV28 combines with J gene TRBJ2-3; 8 nucleotides align to TRBD2. From germline, CDR1 is MDHEN and CDR2 SYDVKM. The CDR3 totals 14 residues. V trimming: 6 bases; J trimming: 1 base; junction bases outside the gene matches: 3. The CDR3 nucleotides read TGTGCCAGCAGGAGCGGGGGACGCACAGATACGCAGTATTTT. It is translated as CASRSGGRTDTQYF.

The chain uses TRBV6-5 and TRBJ2-7, with 9 bases matching TRBD1. CDR1 MNHEY and CDR2 SVGAGI come from the germline V gene. This CDR3 has 15 amino acids. V was pared by 2 bases and J by 5 bases, with 7 bases of the junction left unmatched. The CDR3: CASSYPPGTGNEQYF. In DNA, the CDR3 is TGTGCCAGCAGTTACCCCCCCGGGACAGGGAACGAGCAGTACTTC.

This CDR3 is CASTKGRAGDEQYF. CDR3 DNA sequence: TGTGCCAGCACAAAGGGCAGGGCGGGGGACGAGCAGTACTTC. The rearrangement joins TRBV6-1 to TRBJ2-7, with 7 bases lining up with TRBD2. V lost 7 bases to trimming and J lost 5 bases; unmatched junction nucleotides: 11. Germline values: CDR1 MNHNS, CDR2 SASEGT. The CDR3 loop spans 14 amino acids.

The chain joins TRBV6-5 to TRBJ1-2; a weak D match, TRBD1 (6 bases). The V end was cut by 0 bases, the J end by 6 bases, with 11 bases between. This CDR3 spans 14 amino acids. Germline loops: CDR1 MNHEY, CDR2 SVGAGI. Written as DNA, the CDR3 is TGTGCCAGCAGTTACTCTCTACAGGGACATGGCTACACCTTC. It translates to CASSYSLQGHGYTF.

Remarks on this clone: Other DNA sequences in the same sample also yield this CDR3. This chain links TRBV30 with TRBJ2-1; D possibly matches TRBD1 or TRBD2 (6 bases each). V was clipped by 1 base and J by 5 bases, with 15 bases between them. The CDR3 contains 15 residues. CDR1 and CDR2 from the germline V gene are GTSNPN and SVGIG (reference sequence). The CDR3 DNA sequence: TGTGCCTGGAGTGGGGGGCGTGGGGGGCACAATGAGCAGTTCTTC. This encodes CAWSGGRGGHNEQFF.

This clone appeared once. This rearrangement joins TRBV2 to TRBJ2-5; D possibly corresponds to TRBD1 (5 bases). There are 14 residues in the CDR3. The V gene lost 8 bases and the J gene lost 1 base, with 14 bases spanning the gap. Germline-derived CDR1 and CDR2 are SNHLY and FYNNEI. CDR3 region: CASGIGAVQETQYF. The DNA for the CDR3 is TGTGCCAGCGGTATTGGGGCTGTCCAAGAGACCCAGTACTTC.

The chain uses TRBV9 and TRBJ1-1; D not resolved. The germline V gene has CDR1 SGDLS and CDR2 YYNGEE. The V gene lost 3 bases and the J gene lost 1 base, with 13 bases spanning the gap. The CDR3 runs to 15 residues. Here the CDR3 reads CASSAPGVGNTEAFF. The CDR3 DNA reads TGTGCCAGCAGCGCGCCTGGGGTTGGGAACACTGAAGCTTTCTTT.

This chain connects TRBV2 to TRBJ1-1; D might be TRBD1 (6 bases). CDR3 size: 15 residues. V was clipped by 2 bases and J by 10 bases, with 20 bases between them. CDR1 is SNHLY and CDR2 is FYNNEI in the germline V gene. Here the CDR3 DNA reads TGTGCCAGCAGTGAAAGTCCCGGACAGACTTTGGGAGCTTTCTTT. Protein sequence: CASSESPGQTLGAFF.

DNA of the CDR3: TGTGCCAGCAGCTCAGGGGGAACGTTTCAGCCCCAGCATTTT. Translated, it gives CASSSGGTFQPQHF. The chain links TRBV6-6 to TRBJ1-5; 7 positions match TRBD1. The V gene end was trimmed by 6 bases and the J gene end by 6 bases; junction bases not matched to a gene: 8. Germline CDR1 reads MNHNY; CDR2 reads SVGAGI (reference sequence). The CDR3 consists of 14 residues.

CDR3 DNA sequence: TGTGCCAGCAGTGCGGGTTACCGCACAGATACGCAGTATTTT. Protein sequence: CASSAGYRTDTQYF. V is TRBV25-1 and J is TRBJ2-3, with no clear D. This CDR3 contains 14 residues. V gave up 4 bases and J gave up 1 base, with 9 bases separating them. The germline gives CDR1 MGHDK, CDR2 SYGVNS.

The chain employs TRBV30 and TRBJ1-4, with D possibly TRBD1 on 6 matching bases. V was clipped by 3 bases and J by 11 bases, with 19 bases between them. Germline lookup yields CDR1 GTSNPN and CDR2 SVGIG (reference sequence). The CDR3 runs to 14 residues. This CDR3 is CAWSRDIRGRKLFF. DNA for the CDR3: TGTGCCTGGAGCAGGGACATTAGGGGCAGGAAACTGTTTTTT. The whole variable domain, remainder taken from reference TRBV30 and TRBJ1-4, is SQTIHQWPATLVQPVGSPLSLECTVEGTSNPNLYWYRQAAGRGLQLLFYSVGIGQISSEVPQNLSASRPQDRQFILSSKKLLLSDSGFYLCAWSRDIRGRKLFFGSGTQLSVL.

The genes are TRBV7-6 and TRBJ2-1, with TRBD2 matching over 9 bases. CDR1 and CDR2 (germline): SGHVS, FNYEAQ. The CDR3 has 19 amino acids. J gave up 0 bases and V 1 base, and 10 bases lay outside the gene matches. The CDR3 coding sequence is TGTGCCAGCAGCTTAGACGGCGGGAGGGCCCGGAGCTCCTACAATGAGCAGTTCTTC. Translating it yields CASSLDGGRARSSYNEQFF.

This chain connects TRBV25-1 to TRBJ1-2; D is undetermined. V dropped 1 base and J dropped 5 bases, with 14 bases sitting between them. The CDR3 has 15 residues. Germline V gene lookup returns CDR1 MGHDK and CDR2 SYGVNS. CDR3 amino acids: CASSEFKTGPYGYTF. The CDR3 DNA reads TGTGCCAGCAGTGAATTTAAGACTGGACCGTATGGCTACACCTTC.

This chain joins TRBV11-2 and TRBJ1-1; 9 bases are shared with TRBD1. The ends lost 2 bases at V and 1 base at J; junction bases unmatched: 5. The CDR3 extends over 16 amino acids. In germline, CDR1 is SGHAT, CDR2 FQNNGV. The CDR3 spells CASSLTGGHKNTEAFF. CDR3 bases: TGTGCCAGCAGCTTAACAGGGGGCCACAAGAACACTGAAGCTTTCTTT.

This chain uses TRBV13 with TRBJ2-2; D remains unclear. Trimming pared 2 bases from V and 1 base from J, leaving 8 bases between. This CDR3 is built from 15 residues. Germline CDR1 is PRHDT and CDR2 is FYEKMQ (reference sequence). CDR3 sequence reads: CASSLRSGNTGELFF. CDR3 sequence (DNA): TGTGCCAGCAGCTTAAGGTCGGGGAACACCGGGGAGCTGTTTTTT.

The chain recombines TRBV5-6 with TRBJ1-5; D may be TRBD1 (5 bases). The germline gives CDR1 SGHDT, CDR2 YYEEEE. Deletions cut 0 bases from V and 4 bases from J, with 8 bases between. CDR3 length: 14 amino acids. Written as DNA, the CDR3 is TGTGCCAGCAGCTTGGAATCAGGGAATCAGCCCCAGCATTTT. Translating gives CASSLESGNQPQHF.

This chain joins TRBV28 and TRBJ1-2, with a tentative D call TRBD1 (6 bases). The CDR3 consists of 11 residues. The germline gives CDR1 MDHEN, CDR2 SYDVKM. The V end lost 4 bases, the J end lost 11 bases, and 11 bases lay between the germline ends. CDR3 sequence reads: CASSSRGEYTF. Here the CDR3 DNA reads TGTGCCAGCAGTTCGAGGGGGGAATACACCTTC.

This chain uses TRBV7-2 with TRBJ2-3, with TRBD2 matching 10 bases. Losses at the gene ends were 7 bases for V and 4 bases for J; bases not matched to a gene: 11. CDR1 and CDR2 from the germline V gene are SGHTA and FQGNSA. This CDR3 spans 16 amino acids. The CDR3 DNA reads as TGTGCCAGCACCCAAAGTAGCGGGAGGATCCCAGATACGCAGTATTTT. It yields the protein CASTQSSGRIPDTQYF.

The rearrangement joins TRBV9 to TRBJ1-2, with TRBD1 matching 8 bases. Trimming at V came to 0 bases and at J to 2 bases, leaving 3 bases not matched to a gene. This CDR3 is built from 15 residues. Germline V gene lookup returns CDR1 SGDLS and CDR2 YYNGEE. The CDR3 sequence: CASSVVTGGNYGYTF. The CDR3 nucleotides are TGTGCCAGCAGCGTAGTAACAGGGGGAAACTATGGCTACACCTTC.

The CDR3 reads CASSQDPYVGSRGNEQFF. In DNA, the CDR3 is TGTGCCAGCAGCCAAGATCCGTACGTCGGTTCCCGGGGCAATGAGCAGTTCTTC. This chain joins TRBV14 and TRBJ2-1; D is perhaps TRBD2 (5 bases). The V end was cut by 0 bases, the J end by 6 bases, with 21 bases between. This CDR3 has 18 amino acids. CDR1 SGHDN and CDR2 FVKESK come from the germline V gene.

The genes are TRBV7-6 and TRBJ2-5; D uncertain. Germline V lookup: CDR1 SGHVS, CDR2 FNYEAQ. V lost 4 bases to trimming and J lost 0 bases, with 3 bases between them. This CDR3 is 12 amino acids long. The CDR3: CASSSHQETQYF. The CDR3 DNA reads TGTGCCAGCAGCTCCCACCAAGAGACCCAGTACTTC.

This clone showed up just a few times. This rearrangement joins TRBV7-9 to TRBJ1-2; 7 positions agree with TRBD1. The CDR3 loop spans 16 amino acids. J lost 0 bases, V lost 5 bases, and 9 bases had no gene match. The V gene's germline CDR1 is SEHNR and CDR2 FQNEAQ (reference sequence). The CDR3 DNA sequence: TGTGCCAGCAGCCTCCCGGGGGACAGATCTAACTATGGCTACACCTTC. Translating gives CASSLPGDRSNYGYTF.

This clone has only one observation. J is TRBJ2-5 and V is TRBV28, with D perhaps matching TRBD1 (6 bases). The CDR3 loop spans 18 amino acids. Trimming cost V 2 bases and J 1 base, with 20 bases left between them. Per the germline V gene, CDR1 is MDHEN and CDR2 is SYDVKM. This CDR3 reads CASSLKGRDQGFQETQYF. Here the CDR3 DNA reads TGTGCCAGCAGTTTAAAGGGCCGAGATCAGGGGTTCCAAGAGACCCAGTACTTC.

The rearrangement joins TRBV19 to TRBJ1-2; perhaps TRBD1 as D (6 bases). This CDR3 is 16 amino acids long. The germline V gene has CDR1 LNHDA and CDR2 SQIVND (reference sequence). The V end was cut by 6 bases, the J end by 7 bases, with 24 bases between. The CDR3 DNA reads TGTGCCAGTAGGGGAGGGGGGGACACCTACACGAGTGGCTACACCTTC. As protein: CASRGGGDTYTSGYTF.

The chain employs TRBV6-4 and TRBJ2-5; 7 bases agree with TRBD2. The ends lost 6 bases at V and 1 base at J; junction bases unmatched: 2. This CDR3 has 13 amino acids. Germline lookup yields CDR1 MRHNA and CDR2 SNTAGT. The CDR3: CASSPSGQETQYF. The CDR3 DNA is TGTGCCAGCAGCCCTAGCGGCCAAGAGACCCAGTACTTC.

The chain uses TRBV19 and TRBJ2-4; TRBD2 matches 13 bases. The trim removed 4 bases at V and 0 bases at J, leaving 9 bases unmatched. This CDR3 has 19 residues. Germline V gene sequence: CDR1 LNHDA, CDR2 SQIVND (reference sequence). The CDR3: CASSKLTSGGPVAKNIQYF. CDR3 nucleotides: TGTGCCAGTAGTAAACTGACTAGCGGGGGGCCCGTAGCCAAAAACATTCAGTACTTC. Full variable domain (remainder filled in from reference TRBV19 and TRBJ2-4): DGGITQSPKYLFRKEGQNVTLSCEQNLNHDAMYWYRQDPGQGLRLIYYSQIVNDFQKGDIAEGYSVSREKKESFPLTVTSAQKNPTAFYLCASSKLTSGGPVAKNIQYFGAGTRLSVL.

The chain couples TRBV30 to TRBJ1-2; D might be TRBD1 (5 bases). The CDR3 spans 13 residues. The germline V gene has CDR1 GTSNPN and CDR2 SVGIG (reference sequence). The ends were cut back, 8 bases at V and 3 bases at J, with 16 bases in the middle. The CDR3 DNA reads as TGTGCCGGGGGGGTCGCGGGCCACTATGGCTACACCTTC. Protein sequence: CAGGVAGHYGYTF.

In this sample, this clone turned up once. CDR3 loop: CASSWGQGAAYGYGYTF. The CDR3 coding sequence is TGTGCCAGCAGTTGGGGACAGGGGGCGGCGTATGGCTATGGCTACACCTTC. The chain carries TRBV28 and TRBJ1-2, with TRBD1 matching 12 bases. The CDR3 is 17 amino acids. Trimming at V came to 4 bases and at J to 4 bases, leaving 10 bases not matched to a gene. The germline gives CDR1 MDHEN, CDR2 SYDVKM.

This clone was seen only once. The chain combines TRBV10-3 with TRBJ2-5; no reliable D call. The germline V and J ends were trimmed by 2 bases and 0 bases, with 10 bases remaining between them. The CDR3 is 15 residues long. Germline values: CDR1 ENHRY, CDR2 SYGVKD. The CDR3 protein is CAISEMTSYQETQYF. The CDR3 DNA sequence: TGTGCCATCAGTGAGATGACTTCGTACCAAGAGACCCAGTACTTC.